These T cell receptor beta chains were read from a single sample in a study of T cell responses to AZD1222 COVID-19 vaccine. Libraries were prepared by immunoSEQ multiplex PCR; TCRdb keeps only in-frame clonotypes and omits some of them. The sample has about 140,000 clones; more than 90% are singletons. The starting material was peripheral blood, obtained on day 0 of AZD1222 vaccination. The receptors shown here come from an adult in good health. Each CDR3 is given with its conserved first and last residue. A D gene is named only where the DNA matches it firmly. Size tells how often a clone was seen (once, few, many) or the class of an expanded clone, and some rows leave it out.

>NA|TRBJ1-3|NA|TRBV28
TGTGCCAGCAGTGACACCCTAGGGCTTGGAAACACCATATATTTT
CASSDTLGLGNTIYF
>NA|TRBJ2-1|NA|TRBV7-9
TGTGCCAGCAGCTTAAGTCTGGGGATTAATGAGCAGTTCTTC
CASSLSLGINEQFF
>NA|TRBJ1-1|NA|TRBV18
TGTGCCAGCTCACCTAACAGGGACACTGAAGCTTTCTTT
CASSPNRDTEAFF
>TRBD1|TRBJ2-6|NA|TRBV24-1
TGTGCCACCAGTGAAAGTCCCGGGACAGGGAATGGGGCCAACGTCCTGACTTTC
CATSESPGTGNGANVLTF
>NA|TRBJ2-7|NA|TRBV15
TGTGCCACCGGGGCTACCCACGAGCAGTACTTC
CATGATHEQYF
>NA|TRBJ2-2|once|TRBV3-1/TRBV3-2
TGTGCCAGCAGCCAGGGAACAACAGGGACCGGGGAGCTGTTTTTT
CASSQGTTGTGELFF
>TRBD1|TRBJ1-2|NA|TRBV11-2
TGTGCCAGCACTGGACAGGGGGCGCATGGCTACACCTTC
CASTGQGAHGYTF
>TRBD1|TRBJ2-2|few|TRBV5-1
TGCGCCAGCAGCGTGGAAGGACAGGGAGAGCTGTTTTTT
CASSVEGQGELFF
>NA|TRBJ1-1|NA|TRBV11-1
TGTGCCAGCAGCCAGATGAGGGGAGGTGAAGCTTTCTTT
CASSQMRGGEAFF
>NA|TRBJ2-2|NA|TRBV4-2
TGTGCCAGCAGCCAAGAGGACAAAACCACCGGGGAGCTGTTTTTT
CASSQEDKTTGELFF
>NA|TRBJ2-3|NA|TRBV5-4
TGTGCCAGCAGCACGAAGACAGGCACAGATACGCAGTATTTT
CASSTKTGTDTQYF
>NA|TRBJ2-1|NA|TRBV2
TGTGCCAGCAGTGACTCCGCGCGGGATCCTTACAATGAGCAGTTCTTC
CASSDSARDPYNEQFF
>NA|TRBJ2-3|NA|TRBV28
TGTGCCAGCAGTACCCGACAGCCCCGCACAGATACGCAGTATTTT
CASSTRQPRTDTQYF
>TRBD1|TRBJ1-6|NA|TRBV3-1/TRBV3-2
TGTGCCAGCAGCCAAGGACAGGGCGATTCACCCCTCCACTTT
CASSQGQGDSPLHF
>NA|TRBJ2-3|once|TRBV9
TGTGCCAGCAGCGTAAGGGCAGGGGATGTAGATACGCAGTATTTT
CASSVRAGDVDTQYF
>NA|TRBJ2-7|NA|TRBV2
TGTGCCAGCAACAGGTTGTACGAGCAGTACTTC
CASNRLYEQYF
>NA|TRBJ2-4|NA|TRBV3-1/TRBV3-2
TGTGCCAGCAGCCAAGGTCCAGGAAACATTCAGTACTTC
CASSQGPGNIQYF
>NA|TRBJ1-1|NA|TRBV19
TGTGCCAGTAGTATAGATCCGAGCGGTCATAAACGGTCGAACACTGAAGCTTTCTTT
CASSIDPSGHKRSNTEAFF
>NA|TRBJ2-2|NA|TRBV3-1/TRBV3-2
TGTGCCAGCAGCCACGCTGTTCTTACCGGGGAGCTGTTTTTT
CASSHAVLTGELFF
>TRBD1|TRBJ1-4|NA|TRBV5-8
TGTGCCAGCAGCCCAACCGGGACAGGGGGCGATGAAAAACTGTTTTTT
CASSPTGTGGDEKLFF
>NA|TRBJ2-1|NA|TRBV5-4
TGTGCCAGCAGCTTGGTCCGCGGACAAGGCTACAATGAGCAGTTCTTC
CASSLVRGQGYNEQFF
>NA|TRBJ1-1|NA|TRBV5-8
TGTGCCAGCAGCTTGGGTCGGCACCTTACGAACACTGAAGCTTTCTTT
CASSLGRHLTNTEAFF
>TRBD2|TRBJ2-1|NA|TRBV3-1/TRBV3-2
TGTGCCAGCAGCCCCCTGGTAGCGGGCCTGAGTTACAATGAGCAGTTCTTC
CASSPLVAGLSYNEQFF
>TRBD1|TRBJ1-4|NA|TRBV27
TGTGCCAGCAGTTCCAACGCAGGGGGCTATGAAAAACTGTTTTTT
CASSSNAGGYEKLFF
>NA|TRBJ1-2|NA|TRBV19
TGTGCCAGTAGTATAGTTGAGGGAAACTATGGCTACACCTTC
CASSIVEGNYGYTF
>TRBD1|TRBJ1-1|NA|TRBV28
TGTGCCAGCAGCTTGGGTTGGGGACAGGGGGCGAACACTGAAGCTTTCTTT
CASSLGWGQGANTEAFF
>NA|TRBJ1-1|NA|TRBV19
TGTGCCAGTATTCGGCAGAAGAACACTGAAGCTTTCTTT
CASIRQKNTEAFF
>NA|TRBJ2-5|NA|TRBV19
TGTGCCAGCAGGGATCAAGAGACCCAGTACTTC
CASRDQETQYF
>TRBD2|TRBJ2-2|once|TRBV24-1
TGTGCCACCAGTGGACTAGCGGGGTTCGGGGAGCTGTTTTTT
CATSGLAGFGELFF
>TRBD2|TRBJ2-2|NA|TRBV6-6
TGTGCCAGCAGTTACTCTAGCCAGGGAGGGACCGGGGAGCTGTTTTTT
CASSYSSQGGTGELFF
>TRBD1|TRBJ1-5|few|TRBV4-1
TGCGCCAGCAGCCAAGACACAGGGGAAAATCAGCCCCAGCATTTT
CASSQDTGENQPQHF
>NA|TRBJ2-3|NA|TRBV7-2
TGTGCCAGCAGCGACGCCGGTTCTCGCCACACAGATACGCAGTATTTT
CASSDAGSRHTDTQYF
>NA|TRBJ1-5|NA|TRBV3-1/TRBV3-2
TGTGCCAGCAGCCATCTCCCGGGTCGTAGCAATCAGCCCCAGCATTTT
CASSHLPGRSNQPQHF
>TRBD2|TRBJ2-1|NA|TRBV7-2
TGTGCCAGCAGCCGGTTTACTAGCGGGAGCCCCTACAATGAGCAGTTCTTC
CASSRFTSGSPYNEQFF
>NA|TRBJ2-7|NA|TRBV5-1
TGCGCCAGCAGCCCGGACAGTAACTCCTACGAGCAGTACTTC
CASSPDSNSYEQYF
>NA|TRBJ2-7|NA|TRBV6-5
TGTGCCAGCAGACTTGGACAATTCAACGAGCAGTACTTC
CASRLGQFNEQYF
>NA|TRBJ1-1|NA|TRBV29-1
TGCAGCGTTGAGGAGTCCCTGAACACTGAAGCTTTCTTT
CSVEESLNTEAFF